This T cell receptor beta chain came from a study of blood T cell repertoires in COVID-19. Study-level background: Spain, Italy and the United States supplied samples that represented acute and convalescent COVID-19. The analysed material was cDNA or gDNA that came from T cells, B-cell-depleted T cells, or PBMCs.

The germline V gene encodes CDR1 DFQATT and CDR2 SNEGSKA (reference sequence). V dropped 3 bases and J dropped 2 bases, with 8 bases sitting between them. CDR3 length: 12 residues. Methods used by the authors: Researchers report that nucleated cell counts were estimated from reference gene primer amplification. Some clones are missing from TCRdb's copy, which holds only in-frame ones; the method was immunoSEQ multiplex PCR. The V and J calls and clone size were taken over from that table, and D and trimming were inferred from the DNA. The sample lists about 240,000 clones; roughly nine tenths were seen once.

The sample comprised peripheral blood. The chain links TRBV20-1 to TRBJ2-7, with a tentative D call TRBD2 (5 bases). This receptor was taken from a man aged 55 to 70 who had recovered from COVID-19. CDR3 nucleotides: TGCAGTGCTAGTCGGGATGCCTACGAGCAGTACTTC. Its translation: CSASRDAYEQYF.